The next 26 T cell receptor beta chains were all read from a single sample in a study of regulatory T cells in long-lasting Graves disease. The TCR beta library used iRepertoire HTBI primers with Arm-PCR amplification of CDR3. TCRdb reprocessed the multiplex PCR reads via MiXCR and lists one record per CDR3 protein. The profile shows 680,000 or so distinct CDR3 sequences, 15% to 20% of them singletons. The time point denotes: newly diagnosed GD, antithyroid drugs for less than 3 months. PBMC RNA was the source of the TCR library. These data also featured in a second study, about T cells in Graves' hyperthyroidism and ophthalmopathy.

This material consisted of peripheral blood mononuclear cells (PBMCs), taken at new diagnosis, from a patient treated with antithyroid drugs. These TCRs come from a woman in her twenties or thirties with Graves disease.

The sample holds many counts of this clonotype. This rearrangement joins TRBV28 to TRBJ1-1, with 7 bases matching TRBD1. Looked up from germline, CDR1 is MDHEN and CDR2 is SYDVKM. Trimming removed 6 bases from V and 1 base from J; junction bases left unmatched: 14. CDR3 length equals 17 residues. In nucleotides, the CDR3 is TGTGCCAGCAGGACAACAGGGGCAAGCCGTGCGAACACTGAAGCTTTCTTT. Its protein is CASRTTGASRANTEAFF. The full variable domain, its missing parts supplied by reference TRBV28 and TRBJ1-1, is DVKVTQSSRYLVKRTGEKVFLECVQDMDHENMFWYRQDPGLGLRLIYFSYDVKMKEKGDIPEGYSVSREKKERFSLILESASTNQTSMYLCASRTTGASRANTEAFFGQGTRLTVV.

Ten or more counts support this clonotype. The chain joins TRBV7-2 to TRBJ2-1; TRBD2 aligns across 13 bases. The V gene end was trimmed by 6 bases and the J gene end by 9 bases; junction bases not matched to a gene: 11. Germline CDR1 SGHTA, CDR2 FQGNSA. The CDR3 loop spans 16 amino acids. The CDR3 loop reads CASRQELAGGQVEQFF. The DNA for the CDR3 is TGTGCCAGCAGGCAAGAACTAGCGGGAGGGCAAGTTGAGCAGTTCTTC.

This clonotype was seen a handful of times. The gene calls are TRBV20-1 and TRBJ2-7; maybe TRBD1 (6 bases). Deletions cut 6 bases from V and 2 bases from J, with 14 bases between. The germline CDR1 and CDR2 sequences are DFQATT and SNEGSKA (reference sequence). This CDR3 is 13 amino acids long. The CDR3 spells CSAGQTAAYEQYF. The CDR3 bases are TGCAGTGCCGGACAGACAGCTGCCTACGAGCAGTACTTC.

This clonotype was observed many times. V and J are TRBV7-2 and TRBJ2-1; D not certain. Germline V CDR1 and CDR2: SGHTA, FQGNSA. This CDR3 has 12 amino acids. V gave up 4 bases and J gave up 7 bases, with 8 bases separating them. CDR3 sequence reads: CASSSSGNEQFF. DNA for the CDR3: TGTGCCAGCAGCTCTTCGGGTAATGAGCAGTTCTTC.

This clonotype was observed at least ten times. The chain joins TRBV20-1 to TRBJ2-5; 10 bases agree with TRBD2. Germline values: CDR1 DFQATT, CDR2 SNEGSKA (reference sequence). V lost 6 bases to trimming and J lost 5 bases; unmatched junction nucleotides: 18. This CDR3 spans 17 amino acids. CDR3 amino acids: CSAQALAGDRLAETQYF. DNA for the CDR3: TGCAGTGCGCAGGCCCTAGCGGGAGATCGACTGGCTGAGACCCAGTACTTC.

This rearrangement joins TRBV7-8 to TRBJ2-1; 7 bases are shared with TRBD2. CDR1 SGHVS and CDR2 FQNEAQ come from the germline V gene. The CDR3 is 16 amino acids. V dropped 5 bases and J dropped 4; count of bases not matched to a gene: 11. CDR3 loop: CASSPLGWGGYNEQFF. The CDR3 bases are TGTGCCAGCAGCCCGCTGGGGTGGGGGGGTTACAATGAGCAGTTCTTC.

This clonotype occurred a few times. In DNA form, the CDR3 reads TGTGCCAGCTCAGAAGTGAGCGGGATCACCTACGAGCAGTACTTC. Residues: CASSEVSGITYEQYF. The chain links TRBV18 to TRBJ2-7, with 7 bases identical to TRBD2. The ends lost 5 bases at V and 2 bases at J; junction bases unmatched: 9. Germline V gene data show CDR1 as KGHSH and CDR2 as LQKENI. The CDR3 consists of 15 residues.

On this clonotype itself: This may come from a read error, since a much larger clone is one base off. V usage is TRBV6-2 or TRBV6-3 and J usage is TRBJ1-1; the D gene is possibly TRBD1 (5 bases). Germline V lookup: CDR1 MNHEY, CDR2 SVGEGT. The CDR3 is made up of 16 amino acids. In DNA, the CDR3 is TGTGGCAGCAGCAGATTTGGAGGGGAATTGAACACTGAAGCTTTCTTT. Protein: CGSSRFGGELNTEAFF.

V and J are TRBV10-3 and TRBJ2-6; 10 nucleotides match TRBD1. V shed 2 bases, J shed 0 bases, and the junction held 1 base outside the gene matches. The CDR3 consists of 17 residues. Germline V lookup: CDR1 ENHRY, CDR2 SYGVKD. The DNA for the CDR3 is TGTGCCATCAGTGAGGGGGACAGGGGCTCTGGGGCCAACGTCCTGACTTTC. Protein product: CAISEGDRGSGANVLTF.

This clonotype showed up many times. The chain combines TRBV27 with TRBJ2-2; D is undetermined. This CDR3 has 14 residues. Germline V gene sequence: CDR1 MNHEY, CDR2 SMNVEV (reference sequence). V lost 5 bases and J 1 base, leaving 8 bases between the germline ends. The CDR3 sequence: CASSPPRNTGELFF. Here the CDR3 DNA reads TGTGCCAGCAGTCCCCCCAGGAACACCGGGGAGCTGTTTTTT.

CDR3 DNA sequence: TGTGCCAGCTCACCGGCGTTTGGGATTTCCACCGGGGAGCTGTTTTTT. Amino acids: CASSPAFGISTGELFF. The chain couples TRBV18 to TRBJ2-2; D not certain. Germline V gives CDR1 KGHSH, CDR2 LQKENI. Trimming removed 3 bases from V and 4 bases from J, with 15 bases in between. The CDR3 runs to 16 residues.

This clonotype showed up just a few times. The V and J genes are TRBV28 and TRBJ2-7, with D possibly called TRBD1 or TRBD2 (5 bases each). The V end was cut by 6 bases, the J end by 2 bases, with 17 bases between. The V gene's germline CDR1 is MDHEN and CDR2 SYDVKM. This CDR3 has 15 amino acids. CDR3 loop: CASSPRGTATYEQYF. The CDR3 DNA reads TGTGCCAGCAGCCCGAGGGGAACGGCGACCTACGAGCAGTACTTC.

This clonotype was recorded a few times. The chain is built from TRBV3-1 and TRBJ1-2, with unresolved D. CDR1 is LGHDT and CDR2 is YNNKEL in the germline V gene (reference sequence). V lost 5 bases and J 5 bases, leaving 15 bases between the germline ends. CDR3 size: 14 residues. The CDR3 spells CASSGARNGYGYTF. CDR3 in DNA: TGTGCCAGCAGCGGAGCCCGGAATGGGTATGGCTACACCTTC.

The chain joins TRBV24-1 to TRBJ2-3, with D unresolved. Germline CDR1 and CDR2: KGHDR and SFDVKD. This CDR3 region has 15 residues. V was pared by 5 bases and J by 2 bases, with 13 bases between. CDR3 protein: CATSATREVTDTQYF. In DNA form, the CDR3 reads TGTGCCACCAGTGCCACGCGAGAGGTCACAGATACGCAGTATTTT.

This rearrangement joins TRBV28 to TRBJ1-2, with D tentatively TRBD1 (5 bases). This CDR3 has 15 amino acids. Germline V gene lookup returns CDR1 MDHEN and CDR2 SYDVKM. V was clipped by 4 bases and J by 4 bases, with 16 bases between them. The CDR3 sequence is CASSSPPGGGYGYTF. The CDR3 DNA reads as TGTGCCAGCAGTTCACCCCCGGGGGGAGGCTATGGCTACACCTTC.

This clonotype came up many times. The V and J genes are TRBV28 and TRBJ2-7, with D possibly TRBD2 on 6 matching bases. Trimming pared 5 bases from V and 3 bases from J, leaving 17 bases between. CDR1 is MDHEN, CDR2 SYDVKM, per germline. This CDR3 region has 15 residues. In DNA, the CDR3 is TGTGCCAGCAGTCCCCACGGGGGTCAGAACTACGAGCAGTACTTC. Translation: CASSPHGGQNYEQYF. The full variable domain, completed using reference TRBV28 and TRBJ2-7, is DVKVTQSSRYLVKRTGEKVFLECVQDMDHENMFWYRQDPGLGLRLIYFSYDVKMKEKGDIPEGYSVSREKKERFSLILESASTNQTSMYLCASSPHGGQNYEQYFGPGTRLTVT.

In this sample, this clonotype turned up many times. This rearrangement joins TRBV28 to TRBJ1-2, with D possibly TRBD1 on 5 matching bases. Germline V CDR1 and CDR2: MDHEN, SYDVKM. V was shortened by 6 bases and J by 4 bases, with 9 bases between the two germline ends. The CDR3 totals 12 residues. CDR3 residues: CASSGGSYGYTF. In nucleotides, the CDR3 is TGTGCCAGCAGCGGGGGATCCTATGGCTACACCTTC.

This clonotype was detected a few times. The chain has TRBV3-1 and TRBJ2-2; possible D gene TRBD2, 5 bases. The CDR3 runs to 15 residues. Germline V gene data show CDR1 as LGHDT and CDR2 as YNNKEL (reference sequence). The V end was cut by 5 bases, the J end by 1 base, with 11 bases between. CDR3 sequence: CASSKGLMNTGELFF. The CDR3 nucleotides read TGTGCCAGCAGCAAAGGACTCATGAACACCGGGGAGCTGTTTTTT.

J is TRBJ2-3 and V is TRBV6-5; tentatively, D is TRBD2 (6 bases). The ends were cut back, 0 bases at V and 2 bases at J, with 18 bases in the middle. Germline values: CDR1 MNHEY, CDR2 SVGAGI. This CDR3 is 18 amino acids long. The CDR3 sequence is CASSYSRVAGYATDTQYF. CDR3 DNA sequence: TGTGCCAGCAGTTACTCTAGGGTGGCGGGGTACGCCACAGATACGCAGTATTTT.

Note on this clonotype: The final CDR3 position lacks the conserved phenylalanine or tryptophan, pointing to a likely read error. No DNA is shown, since the ends of the CDR3 on it are uncertain; the CDR3 is the one TCRdb lists. CDR3 amino acids: CSASGQGAAKTH. The gene calls are TRBV20-1 and TRBJ1-2; the D segment call TRBD1 is taken from the table without a DNA check. The length of the CDR3 is 12 amino acids, counting both ends. Germline lookup yields CDR1 DFQATT and CDR2 SNEGSKA (reference sequence).

This clonotype has only a few counts. This chain joins TRBV28 and TRBJ1-1; 9 positions agree with TRBD1. V was clipped by 8 bases and J by 1 base; unmatched bases: 5. This CDR3 region has 14 residues. CDR1 is MDHEN and CDR2 is SYDVKM in the germline V gene. The CDR3 protein is CASEGTGPNTEAFF. As DNA, the CDR3 is TGTGCCAGCGAGGGGACAGGGCCGAACACTGAAGCTTTCTTT.

This clonotype was detected only a few times. V is TRBV27 and J is TRBJ1-2; the match to TRBD1 covers 7 bases. This CDR3 contains 14 residues. Germline values: CDR1 MNHEY, CDR2 SMNVEV (reference sequence). V shed 2 bases and J 3 bases; nucleotides not matched to a gene: 3. CDR3 region: CASSLPGQYYGYTF. The CDR3 DNA follows: TGTGCCAGCAGTTTACCGGGACAGTACTATGGCTACACCTTC.

This clonotype turned up a few times. The chain combines TRBV6-1 with TRBJ1-2; D perhaps matches TRBD1 (5 bases). Per the germline V gene, CDR1 is MNHNS and CDR2 is SASEGT. The CDR3 consists of 13 residues. Trimming shortened V by 8 bases and J by 8 bases, and 18 bases separated the two germline ends. DNA for the CDR3: TGTGCCAGCGGATTGCGGGGGGTATTAGGCTACACCTTC. Amino acids: CASGLRGVLGYTF.

About this clonotype: A far more abundant clone sits one base away, making this likely a read error. The rearrangement links TRBV5-6 to TRBJ2-3; TRBD2 aligns across 9 bases. Germline CDR1 and CDR2: SGHDT and YYEEEE. The CDR3 has 19 residues. Trimming cost V 5 bases and J 3 bases; bases outside gene matches: 19. The CDR3 DNA follows: TGTGCCAGCAGGACGATAGCGGGAGCTGAGCATGGGCTAACAGATACGCAGTATTTT. Translation: CASRTIAGAEHGLTDTQYF.

This clonotype came up a few times. V and J are TRBV6-5 and TRBJ2-7; TRBD2 aligns across 7 bases. The CDR3 extends over 19 amino acids. The germline CDR1 and CDR2 sequences are MNHEY and SVGAGI. Trimming cost V 0 bases and J 4 bases; bases outside gene matches: 18. CDR3 nucleotide sequence: TGTGCCAGCAGTTACTCAAGCGCTCGACTGTGGGAGGGCCGGTACGAGCAGTACTTC. It codes for CASSYSSARLWEGRYEQYF.

The sample holds a few counts of this clonotype. The chain uses TRBV27 and TRBJ2-2, with TRBD1 matching over 8 bases. The CDR3 is 16 residues long. Unmatched junction bases numbered 6, after V lost 2 bases and J lost 4 bases. The germline V gene encodes CDR1 MNHEY and CDR2 SMNVEV (reference sequence). CDR3 sequence (DNA): TGTGCCAGCAGTTTAAGGACAGGGAAAGGCACCGGGGAGCTGTTTTTT. This encodes CASSLRTGKGTGELFF.